This TCR beta chain was sequenced in a study of T cells in localized non-small cell lung cancer. Points from the study as a whole: Higher adjacent-lung clonality was associated with shorter survival. Uninvolved adjacent lung, not tumor, had the highest T cell clonality.

Comments on this clone: Its antigen is undetermined.

The germline CDR1 and CDR2 sequences are SGHTA and FQGTGA. Between the trimmed V and J ends, which lost 1 base and 6 bases, there was a span of 9 bases. This CDR3 contains 14 residues. Profiling relied on immunoSEQ multiplex PCR, and the TCRdb table lists in-frame clones only, not all of them. The sample has tens of thousands of clones, around 75% seen once. Sequencing was performed on PBMCs, taken before any cancer treatment. The rearrangement uses TRBV7-3 and TRBJ2-2; D is undetermined. This clonotype was sampled from a woman between 35 and 70 years old with stage II squamous cell lung carcinoma. Here the CDR3 DNA reads TGTGCCAGCAGCTTAAGCCAGTTACCCGGGGAGCTGTTTTTT. This translates into CASSLSQLPGELFF.